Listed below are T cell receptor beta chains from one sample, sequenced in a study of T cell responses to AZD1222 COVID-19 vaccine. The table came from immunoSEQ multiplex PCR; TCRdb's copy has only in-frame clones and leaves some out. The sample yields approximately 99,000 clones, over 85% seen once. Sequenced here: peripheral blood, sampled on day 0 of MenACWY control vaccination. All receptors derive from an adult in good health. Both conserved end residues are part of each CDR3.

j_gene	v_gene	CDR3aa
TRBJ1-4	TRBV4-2	CASSQDPDRGREKLFF
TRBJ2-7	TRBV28	CATQPSGPITYEQYF
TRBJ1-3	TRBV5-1	CASSLGQPFSGNTIYF
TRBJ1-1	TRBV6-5	CASSYSIPGQKAFF
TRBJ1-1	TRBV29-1	CSVENLGVPEAFF
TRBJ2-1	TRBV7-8	CASSLGPGQGANEQFF
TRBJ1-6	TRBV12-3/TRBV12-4	CASSLLASPLHF
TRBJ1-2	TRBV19	CASTLGQGIDGYTF
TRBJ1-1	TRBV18	CASSQGNTEAFF
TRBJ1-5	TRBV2	CASSTYGGDQPQHF
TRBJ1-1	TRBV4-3	CASSRGTGEFTEAFF
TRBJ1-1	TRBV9	CASSAPIGNTEAFF
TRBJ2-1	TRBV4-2	CASSPSYGGGVSYNEQFF
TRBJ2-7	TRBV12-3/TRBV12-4	CASGSGDGQYF
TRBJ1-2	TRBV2	CASSNRDREFYGYTF
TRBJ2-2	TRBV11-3	CASIGTGDGELFF
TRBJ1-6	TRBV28	CASSLPRRHGSPLHF
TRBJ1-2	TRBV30	CGNFDRSTDGYTF
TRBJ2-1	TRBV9	CASSDGTRGGNEQFF
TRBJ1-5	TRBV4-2	CASSLNRVGQPQHF
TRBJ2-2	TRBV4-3	CASSQSNRAYRELFF
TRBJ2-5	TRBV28	CASRSPGQGAETQYF
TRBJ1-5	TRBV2	CASAGSVSNQPQHF
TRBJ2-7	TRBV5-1	CASSLGWDEQYF
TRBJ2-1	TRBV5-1	CASSPQGDEQFF
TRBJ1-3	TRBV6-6	CASSYSDWYSGNTIYF
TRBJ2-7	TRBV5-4	CASSTSGSTYEQYF
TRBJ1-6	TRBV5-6	CASSLLAGALLGNSPLHF
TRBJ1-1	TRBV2	CASIRGGGSGTEAFF
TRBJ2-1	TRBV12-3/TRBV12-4	CASSAGLAGEQFF
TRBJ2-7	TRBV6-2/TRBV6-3	CASSGHRGGISYEQYF
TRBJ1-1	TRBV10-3	CAISPTGLNTEAFF
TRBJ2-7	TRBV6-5	CASRQDPTYEQYF
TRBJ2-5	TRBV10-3	CAISEDRVETQYF
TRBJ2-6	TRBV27	CASSLSGQGFGANVLTF
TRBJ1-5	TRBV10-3	CAISDVRASASNQPQHF